This T cell receptor (beta chain) was sequenced for a study of regulatory T cells in long-lasting Graves disease. For TCR beta, libraries came from iRepertoire HTBI primers and Arm-PCR of CDR3 regions. A single record per CDR3 protein comes from TCRdb applying MiXCR to the multiplex PCR reads. The sample contains under 700,000 distinct CDR3 sequences, about 16% of which appear only once. Germline loops: CDR1 LNHDA, CDR2 SQIVND (reference sequence). The V end was cut by 8 bases, the J end by 2 bases, with 18 bases between. The CDR3 is 15 residues long. Time point in this sample: newly diagnosed GD, antithyroid drugs for less than 3 months. RNA from PBMCs was the source of the TCR library. Study-level findings and limits: The study found lower TCR diversity in persistent Graves' patients than in newly diagnosed ones.

Remarks on this clonotype: Its antigen is still unknown.

These data also featured in a second study, about T cells in Graves' hyperthyroidism and ophthalmopathy. That study reports: Diagnostic decisions used clinical symptoms, serum thyroxine and TRAb, thyroid ultrasound and orbital computed tomography. Blood shared most expanded thyroid clonotypes above 0.001.

V is TRBV19 and J is TRBJ1-2; D is perhaps TRBD1 (5 bases). This material consisted of peripheral blood mononuclear cells (PBMCs), taken at new diagnosis, from a patient treated with antithyroid drugs. The receptor's source is a middle-aged woman with Graves disease. CDR3 bases: TGTGCCAGTTCCGAGACAGCCATCAACAACTATGGCTACACCTTC. This sequence encodes CASSETAINNYGYTF.